Below are 13 T cell receptor beta chains sequenced from a single sample in a study of cytomegalovirus exposure and HLA in healthy donors. PCR was performed using 60 Vbeta and 13 Jbeta primers. Data came from immunoSEQ multiplex PCR; TCRdb stores just in-frame clones and leaves some out. Of under 150,000 clones in the sample, 80% were seen once. Material: PBMCs. Receptors were obtained from a male donor in good health and CMV-seronegative.

This chain connects TRBV11-2 to TRBJ2-1, with TRBD2 matching 9 bases. CDR3 length: 15 residues. The ends lost 5 bases at V and 1 base at J; junction bases unmatched: 3. In germline, CDR1 is SGHAT, CDR2 FQNNGV. The CDR3 reads CASSPTSGSYNEQFF. The CDR3 nucleotides read TGTGCCAGCAGCCCGACTAGCGGATCCTACAATGAGCAGTTCTTC. The whole variable domain, filled in from reference TRBV11-2 and TRBJ2-1, reads EAGVAQSPRYKIIEKRQSVAFWCNPISGHATLYWYQQILGQGPKLLIQFQNNGVVDDSQLPKDRFSAERLKGVDSTLKIQPAKLEDSAVYLCASSPTSGSYNEQFFGPGTRLTVL.

A few counts support this clone. The rearrangement joins TRBV4-3 to TRBJ2-1, with TRBD2 as a possible D gene (6 bases). Germline lookup yields CDR1 LGHNA and CDR2 YSLEER. With 0 bases removed from V and 4 bases from J, the gap between germline ends came to 13 bases. This CDR3 spans 16 amino acids. The CDR3: CASSQDPAGRYNEQFF. The CDR3 nucleotides are TGCGCCAGCAGCCAAGATCCTGCGGGGAGATACAATGAGCAGTTCTTC.

The chain links TRBV28 to TRBJ2-7; the match to TRBD1 covers 8 bases. Germline-derived CDR1 and CDR2 are MDHEN and SYDVKM. The CDR3 consists of 12 residues. V dropped 6 bases and J dropped 7; count of bases not matched to a gene: 5. The CDR3 bases are TGTGCCAGCAGCCCCAACAGGGGGGAGCAGTACTTC. Its protein product is CASSPNRGEQYF. Together with reference TRBV28 and TRBJ2-7, the CDR3 gives the full variable domain: DVKVTQSSRYLVKRTGEKVFLECVQDMDHENMFWYRQDPGLGLRLIYFSYDVKMKEKGDIPEGYSVSREKKERFSLILESASTNQTSMYLCASSPNRGEQYFGPGTRLTVT.

The rearrangement uses TRBV7-3 and TRBJ2-5; 7 bases line up with TRBD2. The V gene end was trimmed by 2 bases and the J gene end by 7 bases; junction bases not matched to a gene: 10. The CDR3 loop spans 15 amino acids. CDR1 SGHTA and CDR2 FQGTGA come from the germline V gene. The CDR3 DNA reads as TGTGCCAGCAGCTTAGATGGGGGGGGAGTTGCGACCCAGTACTTC. This gives the protein CASSLDGGGVATQYF. The full variable domain, completed using reference TRBV7-3 and TRBJ2-5, is GAGVSQTPSNKVTEKGKYVELRCDPISGHTALYWYRQSLGQGPEFLIYFQGTGAADDSGLPNDRFFAVRPEGSVSTLKIQRTERGDSAVYLCASSLDGGGVATQYFGPGTRLLVL.

This clone was seen more than once but under ten times. One junction end does not reproduce the germline sequence, and a read error may be involved. V usage is TRBV30 and J usage is TRBJ2-6, with D maybe TRBD1 (5 bases). The CDR3 runs 13 residues. Per germline, CDR1 GTSNPN and CDR2 SVGIG (reference sequence). This chain's CDR3 is CAWGVSGANGLTF. CDR3 nucleotide sequence: TGTGCCTGGGGGGTATCTGGGGCCAACGGCCTGACTTTC.

This sequence joins TRBV5-1 and TRBJ2-1, with TRBD2 matching 11 bases. Germline V gene data show CDR1 as SGHRS and CDR2 as YFSETQ. The CDR3 loop spans 17 amino acids. After removal of 0 bases from V and 10 bases from J, the junction contained 12 bases not matched to a gene. The CDR3 sequence is CASSLVYLVASGGEQFF. CDR3 sequence (DNA): TGCGCCAGCAGCTTGGTATATTTGGTGGCTAGCGGGGGGGAGCAGTTCTTC.

The V gene is TRBV4-3, the J gene TRBJ1-3; 9 nucleotides agree with TRBD1. The CDR3 contains 18 residues. Germline CDR1 LGHNA, CDR2 YSLEER. Losses at the gene ends were 1 base for V and 4 bases for J; bases not matched to a gene: 11. The CDR3 DNA sequence: TGCGCCAGCAGCCAAGGGTTTGGACAGGGGCGCACGGGAAACACCATATATTTT. The encoded protein is CASSQGFGQGRTGNTIYF.

The genes are TRBV7-8 and TRBJ2-5, with 7 bases lining up with TRBD2. Germline CDR1 SGHVS, CDR2 FQNEAQ. CDR3 length equals 16 residues. With V trimmed by 1 base and J by 3 bases, 8 bases remained unmatched. As DNA, the CDR3 is TGTGCCAGCAGCTTAGGGTCGCCGGGAGGAGAAGAGACCCAGTACTTC. As protein: CASSLGSPGGEETQYF.

CDR3 nucleotides: TGTGCCACCAGCAGAGATATTCTGCAGGGGAGAAACTATGGCTACACCTTC. This encodes CATSRDILQGRNYGYTF. The chain has TRBV15 and TRBJ1-2, with a possible D match to TRBD1 (6 bases). Trimming left V 0 bases short and J 2 bases short, with 16 bases between. Germline CDR1 is LNHNV and CDR2 is YYDKDF (reference sequence). This CDR3 is 17 amino acids long.

This chain links TRBV7-9 with TRBJ2-3; 9 nucleotides match TRBD2. The CDR3 runs to 16 residues. CDR1 and CDR2 (germline): SEHNR, FQNEAQ (reference sequence). J lost 3 bases, V lost 0 bases, and 4 bases had no gene match. The CDR3: CASSLASSGSTDTQYF. The DNA for the CDR3 is TGTGCCAGCAGCTTAGCGAGTAGCGGGAGTACAGATACGCAGTATTTT.

The rearrangement uses TRBV16 and TRBJ1-1; perhaps TRBD1 as D (5 bases). CDR1 is KGHSY and CDR2 is FQNENV in the germline V gene. This CDR3 has 16 residues. Trimming removed 3 bases at V and 3 bases at J, with 17 bases between. CDR3 nucleotide sequence: TGTGCCAGCAGCCAGGTTCAGGGACGGGGGGACACTGAAGCTTTCTTT. It yields the protein CASSQVQGRGDTEAFF.

The chain employs TRBV11-2 and TRBJ2-3; 7 bases are a match to TRBD2. V lost 5 bases to trimming and J lost 2 bases; unmatched junction nucleotides: 7. Germline assignment: CDR1 SGHAT and CDR2 FQNNGV. CDR3 length: 15 residues. Here the CDR3 reads CASSPLGGTTDTQYF. The CDR3 region has the DNA TGTGCCAGCAGCCCTCTGGGGGGGACCACAGATACGCAGTATTTT. The whole variable domain, remainder taken from reference TRBV11-2 and TRBJ2-3, is EAGVAQSPRYKIIEKRQSVAFWCNPISGHATLYWYQQILGQGPKLLIQFQNNGVVDDSQLPKDRFSAERLKGVDSTLKIQPAKLEDSAVYLCASSPLGGTTDTQYFGPGTRLTVL.

This sequence joins TRBV18 and TRBJ2-7; maybe TRBD1 (6 bases). The CDR3 covers 14 residues. V was trimmed by 2 bases and J by 4 bases, leaving 12 bases between them. Germline V CDR1 and CDR2: KGHSH, LQKENI. DNA for the CDR3: TGTGCCAGCTCACCAACGACAGGTTGGTACGAGCAGTACTTC. Protein product: CASSPTTGWYEQYF.